This T cell receptor beta chain was sequenced for a study of blood T cells in healthy people across ages. Caucasian, healthy and from Russia, the donors were aged between about 6 and 90. Every sample yielded at least 6.5 million isolated PBMCs. The CDR3 has 15 residues. Trimming cost V 5 bases and J 6 bases; bases outside gene matches: 8. For the second PCR, which ran for roughly 6 to 12 cycles, a sample-barcoded 5' primer and a J-beta primer mix were used. Using its own MiXCR run on the 5' RACE reads, TCRdb lists one record per CDR3 protein. This table holds more than 650,000 distinct CDR3 sequences, about a fifth found once. Whole-study results and caveats: Versus aged donors, long-lived donors had higher diversity and more naive CD4+ cells.

This clonotype was found a few times. Its antigen remains unknown. The chain combines TRBV12-3 or TRBV12-4 with TRBJ1-2; TRBD1 matches 11 bases. Sequenced input: blood. The sequence was obtained from a man in his 70s in good health. CDR3 protein: CASSRRDRGINGYTF. The CDR3 DNA follows: TGTGCCAGCAGTCGCCGGGACAGGGGGATTAATGGCTACACCTTC.